These T cell receptor beta chains were read from a single sample in a study. MiXCR was run by TCRdb on the 5' RACE reads, yielding one entry per CDR3 protein. Of over 50,000 distinct CDR3 sequences listed, around 26% are singletons. Material for sequencing was tumor-infiltrating naive CD4+ T cells sorted from the breast tumor. The origin of the receptors is a female donor with breast cancer. Both conserved end residues are part of each CDR3. The order of the fields is CDR3 protein, J gene, D gene, V gene. A D gene is named only where the DNA matches it firmly.

cdr3_aa: CASRPGAGQGTEAFF
j_call: TRBJ1-1
d_call: NA
v_call: TRBV25-1

cdr3_aa: CASSWGGQGASGYTF
j_call: TRBJ1-2
d_call: TRBD1
v_call: TRBV6-5

cdr3_aa: CASSSRTGSYGYTF
j_call: TRBJ1-2
d_call: TRBD1
v_call: TRBV5-6

cdr3_aa: CASSYDRANYGYTF
j_call: TRBJ1-2
d_call: TRBD1
v_call: TRBV6-5

cdr3_aa: CATRDRGRETEAFF
j_call: TRBJ1-1
d_call: TRBD1
v_call: TRBV28

cdr3_aa: CASSPQHVTDTQYF
j_call: TRBJ2-3
d_call: NA
v_call: TRBV27

cdr3_aa: CASSSLAGSSYEQYF
j_call: TRBJ2-7
d_call: TRBD2
v_call: TRBV5-1

cdr3_aa: CASSDRGRGDTQYF
j_call: TRBJ2-3
d_call: TRBD1
v_call: TRBV12-3/TRBV12-4

cdr3_aa: CCVEDWVRDNEQFF
j_call: TRBJ2-1
d_call: NA
v_call: TRBV29-1

cdr3_aa: CAISPVGSGGAADTQYF
j_call: TRBJ2-3
d_call: TRBD2
v_call: TRBV10-3

cdr3_aa: CASRSFLRGGETEAFF
j_call: TRBJ1-1
d_call: NA
v_call: TRBV6-5

cdr3_aa: CAIAWQGSSNEQFF
j_call: TRBJ2-1
d_call: NA
v_call: TRBV12-3/TRBV12-4

cdr3_aa: CASSLEGRAGYEQYF
j_call: TRBJ2-7
d_call: NA
v_call: TRBV7-2

cdr3_aa: CSTRRQPSTDTQYF
j_call: TRBJ2-3
d_call: NA
v_call: TRBV20-1

cdr3_aa: CASSHAATTQRTQYF
j_call: TRBJ2-5
d_call: NA
v_call: TRBV3-1